A selection of T cell receptor beta chains follows, all from one sample in a study of siplizumab effects on memory and regulatory T cells. Sequencing was performed with immunoSEQ multiplex PCR; in TCRdb, only in-frame clones are kept and a portion is missing. The sample has about 91,000 clones; 96% are singletons. The sample was naive CD4+ T cells sorted from blood. These receptors all stem from a human donor in good health. Both conserved end residues are part of each CDR3. The order of the fields is clone size, D gene, J gene, V gene, CDR3 DNA, CDR3 protein. D genes are given only for firm matches. Size is omitted from some rows. Given values are once, few, many or a class for expanded clones.

NA	TRBD1	TRBJ1-2	TRBV6-1	TGTGCCAGCATCAAAGGGGACAGGGGGTCCGGCTACACCTTC	CASIKGDRGSGYTF
NA	NA	TRBJ2-7	TRBV6-5	TGTGCCAGCAGTCCTCCGAGTGCAGGACACCAAATGTACTTC	CASSPPSAGHQMYF
NA	NA	TRBJ1-2	TRBV2	TGTGCCAGTACTAAGAAGCCCCAGGGGAGCGGCTACACCTTC	CASTKKPQGSGYTF
once	TRBD1	TRBJ2-2	TRBV9	TGTGCCAGCAGCCCCGAGGGGGCCGCGAACACCGGGGAGCTGTTTTTT	CASSPEGAANTGELFF
NA	TRBD1	TRBJ1-2	TRBV7-9	TGTGCCAGCAGCCCCGGACAGGGGTTAAACCTAAATGGCTACACCTTC	CASSPGQGLNLNGYTF
NA	NA	TRBJ1-1	TRBV19	TGTGCCAGTAGGGGGGAGGGGAACACTGAAGCTTTCTTT	CASRGEGNTEAFF
once	NA	TRBJ2-7	TRBV15	TGTGCCACCAGCAGCCTAAATGGATACTCCTACGAGCAGTACTTC	CATSSLNGYSYEQYF
NA	NA	TRBJ2-1	TRBV13	TGTGCCAGCAGCCCCGGGACACCCTACAATGAGCAGTTCTTC	CASSPGTPYNEQFF
once	NA	TRBJ1-2	TRBV18	TGTGCCAGCTCACCGGGGGGCTATGGCTACACCTTC	CASSPGGYGYTF
NA	TRBD1	TRBJ1-4	TRBV10-3	TGTGCCATCAGTGTATCGACAGGGACTAATGAAAAACTGTTTTTT	CAISVSTGTNEKLFF
once	TRBD1	TRBJ1-1	TRBV19	TGTGCCAGTAGTTCACAGGGGGCTCGGACTGAAGCTTTCTTT	CASSSQGARTEAFF
once	NA	TRBJ2-5	TRBV4-1	TGCGCCAGCAGCCAAGATCAAGGGGCCCTAGAGACCCAGTACTTC	CASSQDQGALETQYF
NA	NA	TRBJ1-4	TRBV23-1	TGCGCCAGCAGTCAATCTCGGGGGCAGAATGAAAAACTGTTTTTT	CASSQSRGQNEKLFF
NA	TRBD1	TRBJ1-4	TRBV6-5	TGTGCCAGCAGCAGGGACAGGAGGAATGAAAAACTGTTTTTT	CASSRDRRNEKLFF
once	NA	TRBJ1-3	TRBV28	TGTGCCAGCAGTTTACCGGACACAACCTCTGGAAACACCATATATTTT	CASSLPDTTSGNTIYF
NA	NA	TRBJ1-2	TRBV6-6	TGTGCCAGCAGGTCTGACCAGGCCAATTGGGGCTATGGCTACACCTTC	CASRSDQANWGYGYTF
NA	NA	TRBJ2-7	TRBV9	TGTGCCAGCAGCGTATCCTTTGGCGGCTCCTACGAGCAGTACTTC	CASSVSFGGSYEQYF
NA	NA	TRBJ2-6	TRBV12-5	TGTGCTAGTGGCACAGTAAGCTCTGGGGCCAACGTCCTGACTTTC	CASGTVSSGANVLTF
NA	NA	TRBJ1-1	TRBV2	TGTGCCAGCAGTCCTTTCGGAGGGGGGGGGTTCACTGAAGCTTTCTTT	CASSPFGGGGFTEAFF
NA	NA	TRBJ2-5	TRBV10-1	TGCGCCAGCAGTGGGAGCGGGTACCAAGTTCAGACCCAGTACTTC	CASSGSGYQVQTQYF
once	NA	TRBJ2-5	TRBV9	TGTGCCAGCAGCCCCCCGGGGCGGGAAGAGACCCAGTACTTC	CASSPPGREETQYF
NA	TRBD1	TRBJ2-3	TRBV5-1	TGCGCCAGCAGCCCCGGGACAGTCACAGATACGCAGTATTTT	CASSPGTVTDTQYF
NA	TRBD2	TRBJ2-1	TRBV9	TGTGCCAGCAGCTCTAGCGGTCTCAATGAGCAGTTCTTC	CASSSSGLNEQFF
NA	NA	TRBJ1-2	TRBV10-3	TGTGCCATCAGTGAGAACCATGGGGGGAACTATGGCTACACCTTC	CAISENHGGNYGYTF
NA	NA	TRBJ1-1	TRBV5-4	TGTGCCAGCAGTCCGGGTATGAACACTGAAGCTTTCTTT	CASSPGMNTEAFF
NA	NA	TRBJ1-6	TRBV5-5	TGTGCCAGCAGCTCAACGGGGGCGAATTCACCCCTCCACTTT	CASSSTGANSPLHF
NA	NA	TRBJ2-7	TRBV6-5	TGTGCCAGCAATCGGGCTAGCGCGACCGAGCAGTACTTC	CASNRASATEQYF